This T cell receptor (beta chain) was profiled in a study of T cell clonality in common variable immunodeficiency. This clone was seen at least ten times. The CDR3 end falls 3 residues outside the read, so it is completed with the germline J gene. Sequencing input was equivalent genomic DNA from CVID and controls. Produced via immunoSEQ multiplex PCR; TCRdb's table is partial and in-frame only. Reported are some 40,000 clones, none seen only once; the ten largest carry approximately 0.71%. The CDR3 runs to 14 residues. With 4 bases clipped from V and 3 bases from J, the junction kept 2 bases outside the gene matches. The germline V gene has CDR1 SGHTA and CDR2 FQGNSA.

The source is a person aged 18-69 years in good health. Sequencing was carried out using peripheral blood mononuclear cells. The J gene is TRBJ1-2, the V gene TRBV7-2; TRBD1 matches at 10 bases. The CDR3 loop reads CASSSGQGDYGYTF. CDR3 bases read: TGTGCCAGCAGCTCCGGACAGGGGGACTATGGC. Filled out from reference TRBV7-2 and TRBJ1-2, the complete variable domain reads GAGVSQSPSNKVTEKGKDVELRCDPISGHTALYWYRQSLGQGLEFLIYFQGNSAPDKSGLPSDRFSAERTGGSVSTLTIQRTQQEDSAVYLCASSSGQGDYGYTFGSGTRLTVV.